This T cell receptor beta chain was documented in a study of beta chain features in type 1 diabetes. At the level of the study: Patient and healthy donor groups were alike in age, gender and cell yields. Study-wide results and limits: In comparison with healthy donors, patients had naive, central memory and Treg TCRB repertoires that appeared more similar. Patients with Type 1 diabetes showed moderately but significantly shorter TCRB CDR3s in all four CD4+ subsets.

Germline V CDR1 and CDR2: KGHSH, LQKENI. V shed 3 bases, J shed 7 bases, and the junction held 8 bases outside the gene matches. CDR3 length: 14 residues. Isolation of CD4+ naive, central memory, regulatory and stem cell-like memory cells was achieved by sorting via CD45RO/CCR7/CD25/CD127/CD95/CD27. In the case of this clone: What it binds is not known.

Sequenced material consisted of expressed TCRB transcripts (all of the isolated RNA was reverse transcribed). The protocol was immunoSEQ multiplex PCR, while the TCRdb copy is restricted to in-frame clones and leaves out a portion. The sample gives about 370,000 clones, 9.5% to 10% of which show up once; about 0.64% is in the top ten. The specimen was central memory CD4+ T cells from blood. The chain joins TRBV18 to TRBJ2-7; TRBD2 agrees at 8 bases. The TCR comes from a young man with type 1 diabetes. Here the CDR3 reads CASSPTGRDIEQYF. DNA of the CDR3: TGTGCCAGCTCACCCACCGGGAGGGACATTGAGCAGTACTTC.